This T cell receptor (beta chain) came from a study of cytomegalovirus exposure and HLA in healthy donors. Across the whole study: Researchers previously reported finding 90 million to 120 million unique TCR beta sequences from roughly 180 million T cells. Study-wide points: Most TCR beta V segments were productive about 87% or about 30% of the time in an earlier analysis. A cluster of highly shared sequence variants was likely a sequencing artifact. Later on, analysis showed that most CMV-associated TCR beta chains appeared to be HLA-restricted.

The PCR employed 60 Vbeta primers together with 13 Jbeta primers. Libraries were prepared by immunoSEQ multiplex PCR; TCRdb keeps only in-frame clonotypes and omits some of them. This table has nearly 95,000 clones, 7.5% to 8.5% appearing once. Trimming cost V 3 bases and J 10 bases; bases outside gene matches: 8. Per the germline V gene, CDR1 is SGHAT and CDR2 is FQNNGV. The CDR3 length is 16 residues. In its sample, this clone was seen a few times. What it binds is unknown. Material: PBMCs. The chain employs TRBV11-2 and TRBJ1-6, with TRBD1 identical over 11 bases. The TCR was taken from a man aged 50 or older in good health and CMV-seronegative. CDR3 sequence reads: CASSLARTGGLSPLHF. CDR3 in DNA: TGTGCCAGCAGCTTGGCTAGGACAGGGGGCTTATCACCCCTCCACTTT.